This T cell receptor (beta chain) originates from a study of cytomegalovirus exposure and HLA in healthy donors. Regarding this clone: What it binds is unknown.

Points from the study as a whole: Rates of TCR association differed by HLA locus in a later analysis, with DRB1 highest and HLA-C lowest. TCR beta V- and J-gene trimming was later associated with a missense DCLRE1C variant. Among TCR beta chains, those listed as cytomegalovirus-associated numbered over 150.

Primers included in the PCR were 60 Vbeta and 13 Jbeta primers. As processed by the authors: It was a later analysis that counted 83 million or so unique TCR beta chains, of which roughly 11 million were shared. TCRdb's table, derived via immunoSEQ multiplex PCR, lists solely in-frame clones and lacks some. The V and J calls and the clone size are those of that table, but D and trimming were determined from the DNA. In the table there are 95,000 to 150,000 clones, over 70% of which are singletons. V dropped 1 base and J dropped 9 bases, with 12 bases sitting between them. This CDR3 contains 13 residues. CDR1 and CDR2 (germline): MGHRA, YSYEKL.

The sample taken for sequencing was PBMCs. The receptor was derived from a woman aged 45-60 years in good health and CMV-seronegative. The chain carries TRBV4-1 and TRBJ2-5; D ambiguous. CDR3 protein: CASSQAPSEAQYF. As DNA, the CDR3 is TGCGCCAGCAGCCAAGCCCCTAGTGAGGCCCAGTACTTC.